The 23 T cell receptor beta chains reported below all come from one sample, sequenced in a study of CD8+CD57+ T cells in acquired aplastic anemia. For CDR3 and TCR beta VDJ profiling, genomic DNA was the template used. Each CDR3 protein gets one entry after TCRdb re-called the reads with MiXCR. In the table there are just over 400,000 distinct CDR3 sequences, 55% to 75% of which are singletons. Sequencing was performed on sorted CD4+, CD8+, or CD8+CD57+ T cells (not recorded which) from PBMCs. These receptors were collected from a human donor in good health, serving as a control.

This CDR3 is CASSQMTSGGAGTQYF. In nucleotides, the CDR3 is TGTGCCAGCAGTCAGATGACTAGCGGGGGGGCGGGGACCCAGTACTTC. This chain links TRBV28 with TRBJ2-5; 14 bases line up with TRBD2. This CDR3 is 16 amino acids long. After removal of 5 bases from V and 7 bases from J, the junction contained 9 bases not matched to a gene. Germline V CDR1 and CDR2: MDHEN, SYDVKM.

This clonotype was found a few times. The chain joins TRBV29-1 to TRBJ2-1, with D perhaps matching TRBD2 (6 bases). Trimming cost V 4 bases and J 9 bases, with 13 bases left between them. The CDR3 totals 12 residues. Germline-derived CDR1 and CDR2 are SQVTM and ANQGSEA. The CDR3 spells CSVVGGWGEQFF. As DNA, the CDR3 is TGCAGCGTTGTTGGAGGGTGGGGTGAGCAGTTCTTC.

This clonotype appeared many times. The CDR3 loop reads CSVEAGDPYEQYF. CDR3 nucleotide sequence: TGCAGCGTTGAGGCGGGGGATCCCTACGAGCAGTACTTC. This chain connects TRBV29-1 to TRBJ2-7; TRBD2 aligns across 7 bases. V gave up 3 bases and J gave up 2 bases; unmatched junction bases: 4. There are 13 residues in the CDR3. Germline values: CDR1 SQVTM, CDR2 ANQGSEA.

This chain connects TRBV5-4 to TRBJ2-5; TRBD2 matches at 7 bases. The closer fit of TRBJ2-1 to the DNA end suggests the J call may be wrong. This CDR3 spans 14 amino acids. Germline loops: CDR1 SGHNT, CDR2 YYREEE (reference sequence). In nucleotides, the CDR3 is TGTGCCAGCAGCCGCACGGGACTATACAATGAGCAGTTCTTC. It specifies CASSRTGLYNEQFF.

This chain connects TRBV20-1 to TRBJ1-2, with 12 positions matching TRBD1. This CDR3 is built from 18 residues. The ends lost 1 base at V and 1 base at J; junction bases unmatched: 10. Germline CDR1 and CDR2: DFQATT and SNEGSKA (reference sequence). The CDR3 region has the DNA TGCAGTGCTAGAGGAGAACCGGGACAGGGGGCGATTAACTATGGCTACACCTTC. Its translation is CSARGEPGQGAINYGYTF.

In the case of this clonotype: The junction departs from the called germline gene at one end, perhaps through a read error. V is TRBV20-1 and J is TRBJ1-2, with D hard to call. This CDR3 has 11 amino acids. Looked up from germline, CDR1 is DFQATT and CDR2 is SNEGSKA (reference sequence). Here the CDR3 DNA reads TGCAGTGCTAGTGGTGCCTATGGATACACCTTC. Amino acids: CSASGAYGYTF.

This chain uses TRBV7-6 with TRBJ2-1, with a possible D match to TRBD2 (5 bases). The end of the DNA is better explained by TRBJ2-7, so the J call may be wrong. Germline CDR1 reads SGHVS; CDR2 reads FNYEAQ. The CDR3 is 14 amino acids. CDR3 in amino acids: CASSLAGEANEQYF. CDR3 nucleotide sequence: TGTGCCAGCAGCTTAGCCGGGGAAGCCAACGAGCAGTACTTC.

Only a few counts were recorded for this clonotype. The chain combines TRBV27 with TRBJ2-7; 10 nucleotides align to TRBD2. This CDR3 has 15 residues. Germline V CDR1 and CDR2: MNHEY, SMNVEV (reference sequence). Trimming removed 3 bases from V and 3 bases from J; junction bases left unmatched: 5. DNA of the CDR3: TGTGCCAGCAGTTTTCTAGCGGGAGAAATCTACGAGCAGTACTTC. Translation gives CASSFLAGEIYEQYF.

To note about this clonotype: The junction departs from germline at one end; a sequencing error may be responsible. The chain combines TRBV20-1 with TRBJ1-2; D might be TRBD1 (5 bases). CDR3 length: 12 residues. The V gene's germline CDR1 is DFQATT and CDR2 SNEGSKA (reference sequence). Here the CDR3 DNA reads TGCAGTGCTACGACAGATAATTATGGCCACACCTTC. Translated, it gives CSATTDNYGHTF.

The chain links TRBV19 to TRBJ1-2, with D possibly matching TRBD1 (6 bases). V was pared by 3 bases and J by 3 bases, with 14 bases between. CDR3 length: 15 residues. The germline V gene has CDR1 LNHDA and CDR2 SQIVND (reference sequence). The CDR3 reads CASSISSAGDYGYTF. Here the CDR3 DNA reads TGTGCCAGTAGTATTTCCTCCGCAGGGGACTATGGCTACACCTTC.

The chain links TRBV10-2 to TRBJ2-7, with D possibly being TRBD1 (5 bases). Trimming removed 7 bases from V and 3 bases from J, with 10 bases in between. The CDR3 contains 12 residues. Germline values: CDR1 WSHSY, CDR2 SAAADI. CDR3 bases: TGCGCCAGCATGCAGGGTGGCTACGAGCAGTACTTC. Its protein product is CASMQGGYEQYF.

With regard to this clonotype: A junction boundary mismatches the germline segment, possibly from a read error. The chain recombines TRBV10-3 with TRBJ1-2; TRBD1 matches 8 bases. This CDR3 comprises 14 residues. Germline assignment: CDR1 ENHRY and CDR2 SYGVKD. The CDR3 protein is CASSQTDRGYGYTF. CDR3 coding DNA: TGTGCCAGCAGTCAGACCGACAGGGGCTATGGCTACACCTTC.

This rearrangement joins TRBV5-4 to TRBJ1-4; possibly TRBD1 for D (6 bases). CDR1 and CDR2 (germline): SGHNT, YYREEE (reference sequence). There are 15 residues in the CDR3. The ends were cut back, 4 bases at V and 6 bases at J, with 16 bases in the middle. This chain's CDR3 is CASSPGDWFDEKLFF. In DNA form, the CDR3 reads TGTGCCAGCAGCCCAGGGGACTGGTTCGATGAAAAACTGTTTTTT.

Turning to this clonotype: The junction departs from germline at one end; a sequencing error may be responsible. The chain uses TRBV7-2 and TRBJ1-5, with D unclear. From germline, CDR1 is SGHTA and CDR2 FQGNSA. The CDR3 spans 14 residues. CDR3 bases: TGTGCCAGCAGCACTCGGTGGAACACTGAAGCTTTCTTTTTT. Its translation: CASSTRWNTEAFFF.

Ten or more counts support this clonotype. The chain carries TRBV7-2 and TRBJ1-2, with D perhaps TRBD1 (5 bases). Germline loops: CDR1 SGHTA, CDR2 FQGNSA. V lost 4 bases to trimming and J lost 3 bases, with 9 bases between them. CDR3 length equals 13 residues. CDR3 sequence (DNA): TGTGCCAGCAGCTCGGCAGGGCACTATGGCTACACCTTC. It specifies CASSSAGHYGYTF.

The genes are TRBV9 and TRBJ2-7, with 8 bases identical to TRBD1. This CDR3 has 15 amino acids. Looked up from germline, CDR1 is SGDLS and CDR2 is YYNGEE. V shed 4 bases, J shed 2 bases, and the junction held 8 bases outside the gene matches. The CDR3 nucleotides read TGTGCCAGCAGCCCCAGATCGGGACAGGCCTACGAGCAGTACTTC. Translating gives CASSPRSGQAYEQYF.

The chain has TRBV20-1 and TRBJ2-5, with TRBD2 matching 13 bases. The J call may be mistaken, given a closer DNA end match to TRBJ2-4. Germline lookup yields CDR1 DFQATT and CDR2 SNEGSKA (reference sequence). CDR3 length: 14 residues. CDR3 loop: CSAGLAGEEDIQYF. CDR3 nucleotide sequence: TGCAGTGCCGGACTAGCGGGGGAAGAGGACATTCAGTACTTC.

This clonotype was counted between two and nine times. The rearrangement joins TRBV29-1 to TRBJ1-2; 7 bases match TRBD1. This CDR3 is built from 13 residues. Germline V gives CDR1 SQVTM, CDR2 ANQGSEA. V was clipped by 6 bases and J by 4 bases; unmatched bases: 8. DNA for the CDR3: TGCAGCGTGAGGGGACAGCGAGCCTATGGCTACACCTTC. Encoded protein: CSVRGQRAYGYTF.

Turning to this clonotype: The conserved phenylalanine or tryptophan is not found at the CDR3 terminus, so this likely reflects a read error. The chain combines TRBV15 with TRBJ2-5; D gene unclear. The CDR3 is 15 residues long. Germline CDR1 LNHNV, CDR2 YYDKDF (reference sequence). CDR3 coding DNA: TGTGCCAGCAGCGTAGGTGCGTCAGGCGAAAAGGTCCAGTACTCC. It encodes CASSVGASGEKVQYS.

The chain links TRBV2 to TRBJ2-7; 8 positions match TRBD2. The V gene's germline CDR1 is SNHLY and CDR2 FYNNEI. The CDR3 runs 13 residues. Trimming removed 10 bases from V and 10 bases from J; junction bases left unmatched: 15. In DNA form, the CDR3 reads TGTGCCATCAGCGCCCCAGGGCGGGGGGCCCAGTACTTC. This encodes CAISAPGRGAQYF. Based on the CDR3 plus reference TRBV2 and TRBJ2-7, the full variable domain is EPEVTQTPSHQVTQMGQEVILRCVPISNHLYFYWYRQILGQKVEFLVSFYNNEISEKSEIFDDQFSVERPDGSNFTLKIRSTKLEDSAMYFCAISAPGRGAQYFGPGTRLTVT.

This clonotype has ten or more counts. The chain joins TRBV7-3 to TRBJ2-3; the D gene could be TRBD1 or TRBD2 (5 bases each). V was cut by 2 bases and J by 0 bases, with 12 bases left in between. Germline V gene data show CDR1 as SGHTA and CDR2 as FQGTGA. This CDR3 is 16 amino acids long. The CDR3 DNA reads TGTGCCAGCAGCTTAGACGGGGACCCTAGCACAGATACGCAGTATTTT. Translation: CASSLDGDPSTDTQYF.

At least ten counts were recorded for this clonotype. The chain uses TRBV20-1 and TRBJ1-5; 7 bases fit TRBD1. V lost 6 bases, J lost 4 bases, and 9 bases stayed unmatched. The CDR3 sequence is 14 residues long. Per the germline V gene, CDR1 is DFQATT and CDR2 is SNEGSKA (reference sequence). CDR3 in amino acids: CSASSGTANQPQHF. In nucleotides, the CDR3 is TGCAGTGCATCCTCCGGGACAGCGAATCAGCCCCAGCATTTT.

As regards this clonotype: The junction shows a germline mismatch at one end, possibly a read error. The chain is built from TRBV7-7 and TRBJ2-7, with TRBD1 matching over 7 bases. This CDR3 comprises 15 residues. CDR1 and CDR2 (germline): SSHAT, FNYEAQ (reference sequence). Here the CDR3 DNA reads TGTGCTAGCAGCTTATCCGGGACAGTCAACAATGAGCAGTACTTC. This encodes CASSLSGTVNNEQYF.